This is a list of T cell receptor beta chains from one sample in a study of T cell responses to AZD1222 COVID-19 vaccine. Only in-frame clones appear in the TCRdb table, and some are missing; sequencing was by immunoSEQ multiplex PCR. The table has about 190,000 clones, approximately 92% seen once. The starting material was peripheral blood, obtained on day 0 of AZD1222 vaccination. These receptors were taken from an adult in good health. Both conserved end residues are part of each CDR3. D genes are given only for firm matches.

J gene | D gene | V gene | CDR3 DNA | CDR3 protein
TRBJ1-4 | NA | TRBV5-1 | TGCGCCAGCAGCCTTGGACAGAAGGATGAAAAACTGTTTTTT | CASSLGQKDEKLFF
TRBJ1-2 | TRBD1 | TRBV4-1 | TGCGCCAGCAGCCAAGATGGGACAGCCTATGGCTACACCTTC | CASSQDGTAYGYTF
TRBJ1-2 | TRBD1 | TRBV19 | TGTGCCAGTAGTCTCGCGGGACAGGGGTTATTTAACTATGGCTACACCTTC | CASSLAGQGLFNYGYTF
TRBJ1-3 | NA | TRBV9 | TGTGCCAGCAGCCAGGAAGGATGGGGCCCCGGAAACACCATATATTTT | CASSQEGWGPGNTIYF
TRBJ1-3 | NA | TRBV7-3 | TGTGCCAGCAGCTGTTGTGGGGGCCCCTCTGGAAACACCATATATTTT | CASSCCGGPSGNTIYF
TRBJ2-1 | NA | TRBV5-1 | TGCGCCAGCAGCTACGTCCGTAGCTCCTACAATGAGCAGTTCTTC | CASSYVRSSYNEQFF
TRBJ1-5 | NA | TRBV9 | TGTGCCAGCAGCGTAGACGGGGTTCAGCCCCAGCATTTT | CASSVDGVQPQHF
TRBJ1-1 | NA | TRBV18 | TGTGCCAGCTCACCACAGGATGGGAACACTGAAGCTTTCTTT | CASSPQDGNTEAFF
TRBJ1-3 | TRBD1 | TRBV10-3 | TGTGCCATCAGTGCGGGACAGTCCCTCTCTGGAAACACCATATATTTT | CAISAGQSLSGNTIYF
TRBJ1-1 | NA | TRBV30 | TGTGCCTGGATTGAATGGGAGAAACCGACTGAAGCTTTCTTT | CAWIEWEKPTEAFF
TRBJ1-5 | TRBD1 | TRBV9 | TGTGCCAGCAGCGCCAGGGGGAATCAGCCCCAGCATTTT | CASSARGNQPQHF
TRBJ2-3 | TRBD1 | TRBV11-3 | TGTGCCAGCAGCCGGACAGGGGGGGCAGATACGCAGTATTTT | CASSRTGGADTQYF
TRBJ2-3 | NA | TRBV28 | TGTGCCAGCAGTTTATGGCCAGATACGCAGTATTTT | CASSLWPDTQYF